This T cell receptor beta chain is drawn from a study of spatial heterogeneity in lung cancer. Stated time point: sample taken at primary tumor resection. Unsorted whole RNA of tumor, nontumor lung or frozen PBMC was sequenced. TCRdb itself ran the 5' RACE reads through MiXCR, one entry per CDR3 protein. The data contain 48,000 or so distinct CDR3 sequences, less than 5.5% of them singletons. Many counts were recorded for this clonotype. Trimming removed 7 bases from V and 1 base from J, with 7 bases in between. The germline CDR1 and CDR2 sequences are SQVTM and ANQGSEA. There are 12 residues in the CDR3.

This clonotype was obtained from a male donor with early-stage non-small cell lung cancer. The chain joins TRBV29-1 to TRBJ2-2; no definite D call. The source was PBMCs, collected at surgery. The CDR3 reads CSGRENTGELFF. The CDR3 DNA follows: TGCAGCGGCAGAGAGAACACCGGGGAGCTGTTTTTT.